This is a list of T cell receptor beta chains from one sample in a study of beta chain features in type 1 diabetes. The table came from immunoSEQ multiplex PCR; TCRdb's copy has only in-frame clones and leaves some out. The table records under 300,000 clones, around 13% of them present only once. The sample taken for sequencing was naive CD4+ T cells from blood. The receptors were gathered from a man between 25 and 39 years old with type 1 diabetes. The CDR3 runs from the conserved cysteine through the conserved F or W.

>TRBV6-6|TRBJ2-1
CASSYPEGQGDEQFF
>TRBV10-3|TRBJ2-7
CAIAYTGDEQYF
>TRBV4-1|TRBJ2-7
CASSQGGGGKQYF
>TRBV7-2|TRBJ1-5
CASSYDSDSNQPQHF
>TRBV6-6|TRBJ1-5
CASRATGLGQPQHF
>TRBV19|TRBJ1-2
CASRRGSNYGYTF
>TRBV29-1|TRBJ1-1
CSVEGTENTEAFF
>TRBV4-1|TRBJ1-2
CASSQVRTGGISNYGYTF
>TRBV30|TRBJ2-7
CAWGGRYEQYF
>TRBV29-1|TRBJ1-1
CSVLRNTEAFF
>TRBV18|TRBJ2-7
CASSGDRGPYEQYF
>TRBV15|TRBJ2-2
CATSSYGMGQGASGELFF
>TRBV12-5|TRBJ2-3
CASVRRVVADTQYF
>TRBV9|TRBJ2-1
CASSVAGPGLRYNEQFF
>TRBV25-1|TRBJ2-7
CASSDHGQVGEQYF
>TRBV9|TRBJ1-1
CASSVGQGGVNTEAFF
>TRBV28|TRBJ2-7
CASSPGPHEQYF
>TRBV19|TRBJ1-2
CASKVRDSYGYTF
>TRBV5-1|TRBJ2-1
CASSPGTSGYNEQFF
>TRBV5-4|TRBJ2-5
CASHSLYSGAGGETQYF
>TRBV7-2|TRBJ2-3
CASSSDRASTDTQYF
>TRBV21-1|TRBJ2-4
CASSTRGSQNIQYF
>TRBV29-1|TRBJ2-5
CTTSRLAGRQTQYF
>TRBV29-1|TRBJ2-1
CSLISPSYNEQFF
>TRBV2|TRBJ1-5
CASSVGGGQPQHF
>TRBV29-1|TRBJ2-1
CSTGTGGNEQFF
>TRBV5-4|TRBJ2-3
CASSPPGTSTDTQYF
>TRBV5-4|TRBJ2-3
CASSLVLAPSTDTQYF
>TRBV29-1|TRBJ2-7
CSARKGSGGEREQYF
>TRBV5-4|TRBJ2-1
CASSHPDPGSYNEQFF
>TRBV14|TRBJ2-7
CASRETGTGSYEQYF
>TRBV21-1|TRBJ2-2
CASSNAHAGELFF
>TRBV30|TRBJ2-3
CAWSGGTGYTDTQYF
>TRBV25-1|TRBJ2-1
CASSEAALAVMFFF
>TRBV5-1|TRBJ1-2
CASSSMTGAFYGYTF